This passage covers 31 T cell receptor beta chains from one sample sequenced in a study of lymphopenia after photon versus proton radiotherapy. Clones were sequenced by immunoSEQ multiplex PCR, and TCRdb holds only the in-frame ones, with some missing. The sample contains under 75,000 clones, roughly 90% of which appear only once. The specimen was peripheral blood, collected from a patient treated with photon-based radiotherapy. The origin of the receptors is a woman in her forties with cholangiocarcinoma.

The chain is built from TRBV7-9 and TRBJ2-2; 14 nucleotides match TRBD2. Germline assignment: CDR1 SEHNR and CDR2 FQNEAQ (reference sequence). The CDR3 spans 16 residues. The J segment lost 4 bases and the V segment lost 5 bases, leaving 3 bases of the junction unmatched. As DNA, the CDR3 is TGTGCCAGCAGCCGGACTAGCGGGGGGCCCACCGGGGAGCTGTTTTTT. Its protein is CASSRTSGGPTGELFF.

The chain carries TRBV20-1 and TRBJ1-1; possible D gene TRBD1, 6 bases. The ends were cut back, 0 bases at V and 8 bases at J, with 7 bases in the middle. The CDR3 totals 11 residues. Germline V CDR1 and CDR2: DFQATT, SNEGSKA (reference sequence). CDR3: CSAREGGEAFF. CDR3 DNA: TGCAGTGCTAGAGAAGGGGGGGAAGCTTTCTTT.

V is TRBV11-2 and J is TRBJ2-5; perhaps D is TRBD1 or TRBD2 (5 bases each). The germline V gene encodes CDR1 SGHAT and CDR2 FQNNGV. The CDR3 has 13 amino acids. V shed 0 bases and J shed 12 bases, with 14 bases lying between them. Written as DNA, the CDR3 is TGTGCCAGCAGCTTAGATTCCGGGACCCCAAAGTACTTC. This encodes CASSLDSGTPKYF.

V usage is TRBV27 and J usage is TRBJ1-1; 7 positions agree with TRBD1. Germline assignment: CDR1 MNHEY and CDR2 SMNVEV (reference sequence). The junction had 13 bases not matched to a gene; V was cut back by 6 bases and J by 0 bases. This CDR3 comprises 17 residues. Written as DNA, the CDR3 is TGTGCCAGCAGCAAATACCAGGGGGTAACAATGAACACTGAAGCTTTCTTT. It codes for CASSKYQGVTMNTEAFF.

This sequence joins TRBV6-4 and TRBJ1-1; D perhaps matches TRBD1 (5 bases). V was shortened by 0 bases and J by 8 bases, with 10 bases between the two germline ends. The germline V gene has CDR1 MRHNA and CDR2 SNTAGT. The CDR3 runs to 13 residues. In DNA form, the CDR3 reads TGTGCCAGCAGTGACTCGGGGCCCCAGGAAGCTTTCTTT. Translated, it gives CASSDSGPQEAFF.

The chain recombines TRBV7-3 with TRBJ2-1, with 7 bases fitting TRBD2. The germline V gene encodes CDR1 SGHTA and CDR2 FQGTGA. Trimming at V came to 4 bases and at J to 1 base, leaving 1 base not matched to a gene. The CDR3 is made up of 14 amino acids. The CDR3 DNA reads TGTGCCAGCAGCTCGGGGGGTTCCTACAATGAGCAGTTCTTC. This sequence encodes CASSSGGSYNEQFF.

The genes are TRBV6-6 and TRBJ1-1; D might be TRBD1 (5 bases). Trimming stripped 6 bases from V and 4 bases from J, with 15 bases between. The germline V gene has CDR1 MNHNY and CDR2 SVGAGI (reference sequence). The CDR3 is made up of 14 amino acids. Here the CDR3 reads CASSLGGRSTEAFF. The CDR3 DNA is TGTGCCAGCAGCCTCGGGGGAAGGAGCACTGAAGCTTTCTTT.

The CDR3: CASSLTGSRIFSGANVLTF. CDR3 bases: TGTGCCAGCTCACTCACCGGGTCAAGGATTTTCTCTGGGGCCAACGTCCTGACTTTC. The chain recombines TRBV18 with TRBJ2-6; D remains unclear. The CDR3 consists of 19 residues. Trimming shortened V by 4 bases and J by 0 bases, and 19 bases separated the two germline ends. Germline CDR1 reads KGHSH; CDR2 reads LQKENI.

CDR3 sequence reads: CASSFGRTGKETQYF. The CDR3 DNA reads as TGCGCCAGCAGCTTTGGGAGAACGGGGAAAGAGACCCAGTACTTC. The chain combines TRBV5-1 with TRBJ2-5; the D gene is possibly TRBD2 (5 bases). The CDR3 contains 15 residues. V lost 2 bases, J lost 3 bases, and 14 bases lay in between. Germline-derived CDR1 and CDR2 are SGHRS and YFSETQ.

In the case of this clone: Other nucleotide sequences in the sample specify the same CDR3. The chain carries TRBV5-6 and TRBJ2-2; D gene unclear. Germline CDR1 and CDR2: SGHDT and YYEEEE. The CDR3 totals 14 residues. V was shortened by 2 bases and J by 1 base, with 6 bases between the two germline ends. The CDR3 DNA reads TGTGCCAGCAGCTTAACCAGGAACACCGGGGAGCTGTTTTTT. Its translation: CASSLTRNTGELFF.

The CDR3 bases are TGTGCCAGCAGCCCCGGAGGGGGAAGCTCTGGAAACACCATATATTTT. Translating it yields CASSPGGGSSGNTIYF. The rearrangement joins TRBV9 to TRBJ1-3, with D perhaps matching TRBD1 (6 bases). The ends were cut back, 4 bases at V and 0 bases at J, with 14 bases in the middle. Germline V lookup: CDR1 SGDLS, CDR2 YYNGEE. This CDR3 comprises 16 residues.

CDR3 in DNA: TGCGCCAGCAGCTTGGGGGGGCCTACGGAGACCCAGTACTTC. Amino acids: CASSLGGPTETQYF. The chain uses TRBV5-1 and TRBJ2-5; TRBD1 is a possible D gene (6 bases). This CDR3 is built from 14 residues. Trimming removed 0 bases at V and 5 bases at J, with 11 bases between. In germline, CDR1 is SGHRS, CDR2 YFSETQ. The full variable domain, in which reference TRBV5-1 and TRBJ2-5 provide the parts outside the CDR3, is KAGVTQTPRYLIKTRGQQVTLSCSPISGHRSVSWYQQTPGQGLQFLFEYFSETQRNKGNFPGRFSGRQFSNSRSEMNVSTLELGDSALYLCASSLGGPTETQYFGPGTRLLVL.

The V and J genes are TRBV7-3 and TRBJ2-1; D is ambiguous. The CDR3 totals 16 residues. The V gene lost 5 bases and the J gene lost 2 bases, with 16 bases spanning the gap. Germline lookup yields CDR1 SGHTA and CDR2 FQGTGA. The CDR3 spells CASSPNTGGPYNEQFF. The CDR3 DNA reads TGTGCCAGCAGCCCAAACACTGGCGGACCCTACAATGAGCAGTTCTTC.

The chain couples TRBV10-2 to TRBJ2-1, with D tentatively TRBD2 (5 bases). This CDR3 is built from 15 residues. CDR1 and CDR2 from the germline V gene are WSHSY and SAAADI. Between the trimmed V and J ends, which lost 3 bases and 8 bases, there was a span of 17 bases. This chain's CDR3 is CASSEASNLIDEQFF. DNA for the CDR3: TGCGCCAGCAGTGAAGCTAGCAATCTCATCGATGAGCAGTTCTTC.

This sequence joins TRBV18 and TRBJ2-7, with no clear D. The V end was cut by 3 bases, the J end by 0 bases, with 9 bases between. Germline V CDR1 and CDR2: KGHSH, LQKENI. The CDR3 has 14 amino acids. The CDR3: CASSPPSSSYEQYF. The CDR3 region has the DNA TGTGCCAGCTCACCCCCGTCAAGCTCCTACGAGCAGTACTTC.

The gene calls are TRBV18 and TRBJ2-6, with TRBD2 matching over 8 bases. J was trimmed by 0 bases and V by 2 bases; bases with no gene match: 9. In germline, CDR1 is KGHSH, CDR2 LQKENI. This CDR3 region has 19 residues. CDR3 coding DNA: TGTGCCAGCTCACCAAAGGCCAGCGGGGGTAACTCTGGGGCCAACGTCCTGACTTTC. This codes for CASSPKASGGNSGANVLTF.

V is TRBV30 and J is TRBJ1-6; no clear D. This CDR3 has 14 amino acids. Trimming stripped 0 bases from V and 11 bases from J, with 14 bases between. The germline CDR1 and CDR2 sequences are GTSNPN and SVGIG (reference sequence). The DNA of the CDR3 is TGTGCCTGGAGTGTACGGGGTACCGGTCCACCCCTCCACTTT. Translation gives CAWSVRGTGPPLHF. The full variable domain, completed using reference TRBV30 and TRBJ1-6, is SQTIHQWPATLVQPVGSPLSLECTVEGTSNPNLYWYRQAAGRGLQLLFYSVGIGQISSEVPQNLSASRPQDRQFILSSKKLLLSDSGFYLCAWSVRGTGPPLHFGNGTRLTVT.

The chain recombines TRBV30 with TRBJ1-1; unclear D gene. V was cut by 5 bases and J by 6 bases, with 10 bases left in between. There are 11 residues in the CDR3. Germline V gene data show CDR1 as GTSNPN and CDR2 as SVGIG (reference sequence). The CDR3 is CAWSGRAEAFF. CDR3 DNA: TGTGCCTGGTCCGGGAGGGCTGAAGCTTTCTTT.

The chain couples TRBV11-2 to TRBJ1-3; D is possibly TRBD1 (6 bases). The CDR3 totals 17 residues. The V gene lost 1 base and the J gene lost 3 bases, with 16 bases spanning the gap. Germline values: CDR1 SGHAT, CDR2 FQNNGV. This CDR3 reads CASSLVNSGTSGNTIYF. CDR3 sequence (DNA): TGTGCCAGCAGCTTAGTAAATTCGGGGACAAGTGGAAACACCATATATTTT.

The chain is built from TRBV10-2 and TRBJ1-3; 7 nucleotides line up with TRBD1. From germline, CDR1 is WSHSY and CDR2 SAAADI. The length of the CDR3 is 16 residues. V lost 7 bases, J lost 2 bases, and 11 bases stayed unmatched. The CDR3 region is CASIDAGQLTGNTIYF. The DNA of the CDR3 is TGCGCCAGCATTGACGCGGGACAGCTAACTGGAAACACCATATATTTT.

The J gene is TRBJ1-2, the V gene TRBV9; D uncertain. Trimming shortened V by 0 bases and J by 3 bases, and 12 bases separated the two germline ends. CDR3 size: 15 residues. CDR1 and CDR2 from the germline V gene are SGDLS and YYNGEE. The chain's CDR3 is CASSVGGTDDYGYTF. In DNA form, the CDR3 reads TGTGCCAGCAGCGTAGGAGGCACGGACGACTATGGCTACACCTTC.

This chain links TRBV27 with TRBJ2-7; maybe TRBD1 (6 bases). In germline, CDR1 is MNHEY, CDR2 SMNVEV (reference sequence). V gave up 8 bases and J gave up 4 bases, with 12 bases separating them. The CDR3 has 12 residues. The CDR3 sequence: CASWDTPYEQYF. CDR3 DNA sequence: TGTGCCAGCTGGGACACACCGTACGAGCAGTACTTC.

The sample holds one count of this clone. This chain links TRBV6-1 with TRBJ2-7; no reliable D call. The CDR3 is 13 residues long. The V end was cut by 4 bases, the J end by 4 bases, with 11 bases between. CDR1 and CDR2 (germline): MNHNS, SASEGT. The CDR3 sequence: CASSGQPFYEQYF. The CDR3 region has the DNA TGTGCCAGCAGTGGTCAGCCTTTTTACGAGCAGTACTTC.

The V and J genes are TRBV10-3 and TRBJ1-2; TRBD1 matches at 9 bases. With 3 bases clipped from V and 6 bases from J, the junction kept 5 bases outside the gene matches. The germline gives CDR1 ENHRY, CDR2 SYGVKD. The CDR3 sequence is 14 residues long. DNA of the CDR3: TGTGCCATCAGTGAACCCGACAGGGGGGATGGCTACACCTTC. This translates into CAISEPDRGDGYTF.

The rearrangement uses TRBV28 and TRBJ1-1; D unclear. V was cut by 5 bases and J by 1 base, with 11 bases left in between. Germline V lookup: CDR1 MDHEN, CDR2 SYDVKM. This CDR3 has 14 amino acids. Here the CDR3 reads CASSQQIQNTEAFF. CDR3 sequence (DNA): TGTGCCAGCAGTCAGCAGATCCAGAACACTGAAGCTTTCTTT. The entire variable domain, with the rest obtained from reference TRBV28 and TRBJ1-1, is as follows: DVKVTQSSRYLVKRTGEKVFLECVQDMDHENMFWYRQDPGLGLRLIYFSYDVKMKEKGDIPEGYSVSREKKERFSLILESASTNQTSMYLCASSQQIQNTEAFFGQGTRLTVV.

This sequence joins TRBV25-1 and TRBJ2-1, with no clear D. The germline V gene encodes CDR1 MGHDK and CDR2 SYGVNS. V dropped 6 bases and J dropped 5 bases, with 17 bases sitting between them. This CDR3 has 15 residues. Here the CDR3 reads CASRGVGRRDNEQFF. For the CDR3, the DNA is TGTGCCAGCAGAGGAGTAGGGCGTCGCGACAATGAGCAGTTCTTC.

This clone was detected once. The rearrangement joins TRBV4-1 to TRBJ1-5; D not resolved. CDR3 size: 16 residues. Germline V CDR1 and CDR2: MGHRA, YSYEKL. V lost 0 bases and J 6 bases, leaving 15 bases between the germline ends. CDR3 bases: TGCGCCAGCAGCCAAGAGATGGCCGGGTCGGGTCAGCCCCAGCATTTT. Translated: CASSQEMAGSGQPQHF.

The chain carries TRBV28 and TRBJ1-3; D is ambiguous. Deletions cut 10 bases from V and 4 bases from J, with 11 bases between. The CDR3 has 12 amino acids. CDR1 is MDHEN and CDR2 is SYDVKM in the germline V gene. CDR3 coding DNA: TGTGCCACCCATGAACAGGGAAACACCATATATTTT. Its protein product is CATHEQGNTIYF.

The J gene is TRBJ1-4, the V gene TRBV1; the D call of TRBD1 is as the table states it, not checked on the DNA. TRBV1 is a listed pseudogene. This CDR3 region has 15 residues. The CDR3 nucleotides read TGCACCAGCAGCCAACAAGGGGGATTTAATGAAAAACTGTTTTTT. Its translation: CTSSQQGGFNEKLFF.

This sequence joins TRBV2 and TRBJ2-3; D is ambiguous. Germline CDR1 and CDR2: SNHLY and FYNNEI. V shed 4 bases and J shed 2 bases, with 16 bases lying between them. This CDR3 is 16 amino acids long. In DNA, the CDR3 is TGTGCCAGCAGTGGGGCCAAGGCAGGTAACACAGATACGCAGTATTTT. Its protein is CASSGAKAGNTDTQYF.

In this sample, this clone turned up once. V and J are TRBV7-2 and TRBJ1-2, with a tentative D call TRBD1 (5 bases). The CDR3 consists of 13 residues. The V end was cut by 1 base, the J end by 7 bases, with 10 bases between. Germline V lookup: CDR1 SGHTA, CDR2 FQGNSA. The CDR3 DNA sequence: TGTGCCAGCAGCTTAGAAGGGGAGGCTGGCTACACCTTC. It translates to CASSLEGEAGYTF.